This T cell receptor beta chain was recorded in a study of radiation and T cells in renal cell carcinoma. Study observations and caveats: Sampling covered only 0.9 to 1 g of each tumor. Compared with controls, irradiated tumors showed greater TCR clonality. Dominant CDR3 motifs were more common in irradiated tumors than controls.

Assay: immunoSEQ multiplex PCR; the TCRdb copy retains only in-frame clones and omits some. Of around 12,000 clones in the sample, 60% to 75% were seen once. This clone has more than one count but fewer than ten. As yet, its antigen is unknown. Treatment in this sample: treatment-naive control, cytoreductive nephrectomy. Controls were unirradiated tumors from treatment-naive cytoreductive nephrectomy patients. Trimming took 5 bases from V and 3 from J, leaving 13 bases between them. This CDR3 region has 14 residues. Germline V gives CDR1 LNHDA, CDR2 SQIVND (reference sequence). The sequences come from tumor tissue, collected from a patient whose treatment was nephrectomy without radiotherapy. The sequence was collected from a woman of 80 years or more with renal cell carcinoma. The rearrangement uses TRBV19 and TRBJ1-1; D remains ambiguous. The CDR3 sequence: CASSLLEFDTEAFF. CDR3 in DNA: TGTGCCAGTAGTCTCCTGGAGTTTGACACTGAAGCTTTCTTT.